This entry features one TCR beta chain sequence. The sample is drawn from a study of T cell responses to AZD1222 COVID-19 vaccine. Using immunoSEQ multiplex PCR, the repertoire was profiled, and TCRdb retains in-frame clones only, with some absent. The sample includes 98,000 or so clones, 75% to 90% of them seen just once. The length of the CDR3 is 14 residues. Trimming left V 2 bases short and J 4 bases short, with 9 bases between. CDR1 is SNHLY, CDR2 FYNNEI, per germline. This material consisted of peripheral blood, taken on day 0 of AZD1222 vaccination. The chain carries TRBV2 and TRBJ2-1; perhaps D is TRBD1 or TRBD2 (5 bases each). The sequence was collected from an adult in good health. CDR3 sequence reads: CASSERGPYNEQFF. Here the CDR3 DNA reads TGTGCCAGCAGTGAACGGGGCCCGTACAATGAGCAGTTCTTC.